A selection of T cell receptor beta chains follows, all from one sample in a study of blood T cell repertoires in COVID-19. Clones were sequenced by immunoSEQ multiplex PCR, and TCRdb holds only the in-frame ones, with some missing. The sample includes 300,000 to 450,000 clones, more than 75% of them seen just once. Sample: PBMCs or T cells enriched from blood (not recorded which). The receptors were sampled from a woman aged 25-40 years who had recovered from COVID-19. CDR3s include the opening cysteine and the closing phenylalanine or tryptophan. The D gene is left open where the match is weak. The listing skips clone size in some rows; elsewhere it reads once, few, many or a size class.

v_gene,abundance,d_gene,j_gene,CDR3aa,CDR3nt
TRBV3-1/TRBV3-2,few,NA,TRBJ1-1,CASSQLSGRGNTEAFF,TGTGCCAGCAGCCAGCTTAGTGGCAGGGGGAACACTGAAGCTTTCTTT
TRBV6-5,NA,NA,TRBJ2-5,CASRDGGRETQYF,TGTGCCAGTAGAGACGGGGGTAGAGAGACCCAGTACTTC
TRBV19,few,NA,TRBJ1-5,CASSASPYSNQPQHF,TGTGCCAGTAGTGCCTCGCCCTATAGCAATCAGCCCCAGCATTTT
TRBV3-1/TRBV3-2,NA,NA,TRBJ1-2,CASSQDGGAQGYTF,TGTGCCAGCAGCCAAGACGGGGGGGCGCAGGGCTACACCTTC
TRBV19,once,NA,TRBJ2-3,CASRTIKSRPDTQYF,TGTGCCAGCCGAACCATCAAATCGCGGCCAGATACGCAGTATTTT
TRBV9,once,NA,TRBJ1-2,CASSAAGSNGYGYTF,TGTGCCAGCAGCGCAGCAGGGTCTAACGGCTATGGCTACACCTTC
TRBV24-1,NA,TRBD1,TRBJ2-7,CATSDSDRDEQYF,TGTGCCACCAGTGATTCAGACAGGGACGAGCAGTACTTC
TRBV27,NA,NA,TRBJ2-6,CASRASGANVLTF,TGTGCCAGCAGGGCCTCTGGGGCCAACGTCCTGACTTTC
TRBV7-9,NA,TRBD1,TRBJ1-1,CASSMGQGASTEAFF,TGTGCCAGCAGCATGGGACAGGGGGCGAGTACTGAAGCTTTCTTT
TRBV10-3,NA,TRBD2,TRBJ2-5,CAISESERGSVVETQYF,TGTGCCATCAGCGAATCTGAGCGGGGGTCGGTTGTGGAGACCCAGTACTTC
TRBV7-9,once,NA,TRBJ1-3,CASSPTDMTGNTIYF,TGTGCCAGCAGCCCTACAGATATGACCGGAAACACCATATATTTT
TRBV6-1,NA,TRBD2,TRBJ2-3,CASSEAASGGKEDTQYF,TGTGCCAGCAGTGAAGCGGCTAGCGGGGGGAAAGAAGATACGCAGTATTTT
TRBV5-6,NA,NA,TRBJ1-5,CASSLAGGADGNQPQHF,TGTGCCAGCAGCTTGGCTGGAGGGGCAGATGGCAATCAGCCCCAGCATTTT
TRBV7-2,few,NA,TRBJ2-5,CASSSQGASGETQYF,TGTGCCAGCAGCTCACAGGGCGCGAGTGGAGAGACCCAGTACTTC
TRBV30,NA,TRBD2,TRBJ2-3,CAWSVSYGLAGGIGSDTQYF,TGTGCCTGGAGTGTCTCGTACGGACTAGCGGGGGGGATAGGGTCAGATACGCAGTATTTT
TRBV7-2,NA,NA,TRBJ1-4,CASSLEGQTHNEKLFF,TGTGCCAGCAGCTTAGAGGGGCAGACACACAATGAAAAACTGTTTTTT
TRBV27,NA,TRBD1,TRBJ1-6,CASSRDRVWSPLHF,TGTGCCAGCAGTCGGGACAGGGTGTGGTCACCCCTCCACTTT
TRBV5-1,once,NA,TRBJ2-3,CASSPPMGTGPTDTQYF,TGCGCCAGCAGCCCACCGATGGGCACAGGACCCACAGATACGCAGTATTTT
TRBV28,NA,NA,TRBJ1-2,CASSPRQVTYGYTF,TGTGCCAGCAGTCCCCGACAGGTTACCTATGGCTACACCTTC
TRBV28,NA,NA,TRBJ1-1,CASSPPGDTEAFF,TGTGCCAGCAGTCCCCCCGGAGACACTGAAGCTTTCTTT
TRBV21-1,NA,NA,TRBJ2-1,CASSNRRRGGLHEQFF,TGTGCCAGCAGCAACCGGCGGCGGGGGGGCTTACATGAGCAGTTCTTC
TRBV4-2,few,TRBD1,TRBJ1-1,CASGGQGAGEAFF,TGTGCCAGCGGCGGACAGGGCGCGGGTGAAGCTTTCTTT
TRBV10-3,once,NA,TRBJ1-2,CAIRAPGVNYGYTF,TGTGCCATCAGGGCCCCCGGAGTTAACTATGGCTACACCTTC
TRBV7-2,few,NA,TRBJ1-2,CATRQGYGYTF,TGTGCCACCCGTCAGGGATATGGCTACACCTTC
TRBV5-1,NA,TRBD1,TRBJ1-2,CASSLGGADGYTF,TGCGCCAGCAGCTTAGGGGGCGCAGATGGCTACACCTTC
TRBV2,NA,TRBD2,TRBJ2-5,CASSVWTSAQETQYF,TGTGCCAGCAGTGTTTGGACTAGCGCACAAGAGACCCAGTACTTC
TRBV9,few,TRBD1,TRBJ1-1,CASSVGSTGSSTEAFF,TGTGCCAGCAGCGTAGGTTCGACAGGGTCGTCCACTGAAGCTTTCTTT
TRBV11-2,few,NA,TRBJ2-2,CASSHGTYNTGELFF,TGTGCCAGCAGCCACGGGACATATAACACCGGGGAGCTGTTTTTT
TRBV11-2,NA,NA,TRBJ2-4,CASSPGTGTGIQYF,TGTGCCAGCAGCCCAGGGACGGGGACTGGCATTCAGTACTTC
TRBV7-9,NA,NA,TRBJ1-1,CASSSPMNTEAFF,TGTGCCAGCAGCTCTCCTATGAACACTGAAGCTTTCTTT
TRBV4-2,NA,NA,TRBJ1-5,CASSQVVAPNQPQHF,TGTGCCAGCAGCCAAGTGGTAGCACCTAATCAGCCCCAGCATTTT